This T cell receptor (beta chain) originates from a study of early T cells in non-severe SARS-CoV-2 infection. Looking at the study overall: Sequencing of unsorted whole blood was done on bulk RNA, leaving chains unpaired. Study conclusions and caveats: CD4 and private specificities were missed by VDJdb matching, which favored anti-spike CD8 responses.

MiXCR, run by TCRdb on the 5' RACE reads, gives a single entry per CDR3 protein. The data contain around 70,000 distinct CDR3 sequences, roughly 10% of them singletons. Per germline, CDR1 SGHDT and CDR2 YYEEEE. V lost 2 bases, J lost 1 base, and 7 bases lay in between. The CDR3 runs 14 residues. This clonotype has a count of ten or more. What it recognizes is unknown. Sequenced: whole blood. The TCR sequence derives from an adult who was a healthcare worker with PCR-confirmed SARS-CoV-2 infection or an uninfected control (not recorded which). The genes are TRBV5-6 and TRBJ2-1; possibly TRBD1 or TRBD2 for D (5 bases each). The chain's CDR3 is CASSFGASYNEQFF. The CDR3 DNA follows: TGTGCCAGCAGCTTCGGGGCTTCCTACAATGAGCAGTTCTTC.